This T cell receptor beta chain comes out of a study of post-analysis software for immune sequencing data. Whole-study results and caveats: With TRBV5-6, TRBV5-1 and TRBV20-1 included, five TRBV segments were more frequent in patients than in controls. Clustering by F measure revealed strong co-clustering among samples prepared together in one batch.

Germline V CDR1 and CDR2: SGHVS, FNYEAQ. The ends were cut back, 5 bases at V and 3 bases at J, with 17 bases in the middle. The CDR3 length is 15 residues. In this sample, this clonotype turned up a few times. Its antigen is still unknown. Presence of unique molecular identifiers characterized the TCR beta cDNA libraries. MiXCR, applied by TCRdb to the PCR reads, yields one record per CDR3 protein. The profile shows fewer than 850,000 distinct CDR3 sequences, about 32% of them singletons. V gene TRBV7-6 combines with J gene TRBJ2-7, with no clear D. Sequences were obtained from blood. This receptor was obtained from a girl between 10 and 17 years old with multiple sclerosis. CDR3 protein: CASSPRLGPYYEQYF. CDR3 nucleotide sequence: TGTGCCAGCAGCCCTCGTCTAGGGCCCTACTACGAGCAGTACTTC.